Each of the 31 T cell receptor beta chains below was sequenced from the same sample in a study of neoadjuvant anti-PD-1 for oral cavity cancer. Regarding time point: after neoadjuvant nivolumab, at surgical resection. The table came from immunoSEQ multiplex PCR; TCRdb's copy has only in-frame clones and leaves some out. The top ten hold roughly 7% of the sample, which has approximately 5,700 clones, approximately 58% seen once. The sequencing used tumor tissue, collected after nivolumab (anti-PD-1) treatment. The source is a person between 35 and 79 years old with oral cavity squamous cell carcinoma.

This chain uses TRBV5-1 with TRBJ2-1; 12 bases align to TRBD2. Per the germline V gene, CDR1 is SGHRS and CDR2 is YFSETQ. The trim removed 3 bases at V and 4 bases at J, leaving 8 bases unmatched. This CDR3 spans 17 amino acids. CDR3: CASSWGVTSGGYNEQFF. DNA of the CDR3: TGCGCCAGCAGCTGGGGGGTGACTAGCGGGGGTTACAATGAGCAGTTCTTC.

The genes are TRBV27 and TRBJ2-7; D perhaps matches TRBD1 (5 bases). V was cut by 2 bases and J by 4 bases, with 9 bases left in between. Germline values: CDR1 MNHEY, CDR2 SMNVEV (reference sequence). CDR3 size: 13 residues. This CDR3 is CASSLSQGYEQYF. The CDR3 coding sequence is TGTGCCAGCAGTTTAAGCCAGGGTTACGAGCAGTACTTC.

This chain uses TRBV27 with TRBJ1-2; D remains unclear. Germline CDR1 and CDR2: MNHEY and SMNVEV (reference sequence). Trimming removed 8 bases at V and 0 bases at J, with 16 bases between. The CDR3 has 15 residues. CDR3 amino acids: CASATPDSPNYGYTF. CDR3 in DNA: TGTGCCAGCGCCACCCCAGATAGTCCTAACTATGGCTACACCTTC.

The chain joins TRBV11-2 to TRBJ1-2; D not resolved. Trimming took 5 bases from V and 4 from J, leaving 14 bases between them. CDR3 size: 14 residues. Germline values: CDR1 SGHAT, CDR2 FQNNGV. The DNA of the CDR3 is TGTGCCAGCAGCCTCACCGGGAGGATCTATGGCTACACCTTC. Translated: CASSLTGRIYGYTF. Full variable domain (missing parts from reference TRBV11-2 and TRBJ1-2): EAGVAQSPRYKIIEKRQSVAFWCNPISGHATLYWYQQILGQGPKLLIQFQNNGVVDDSQLPKDRFSAERLKGVDSTLKIQPAKLEDSAVYLCASSLTGRIYGYTFGSGTRLTVV.

This clone was seen just once. This rearrangement joins TRBV7-8 to TRBJ1-5, with D hard to call. Germline assignment: CDR1 SGHVS and CDR2 FQNEAQ. V lost 2 bases and J 5 bases, leaving 7 bases between the germline ends. The CDR3 has 13 residues. As DNA, the CDR3 is TGTGCCAGCAGCTTACGGAGTTATCAGCCCCAGCATTTT. This codes for CASSLRSYQPQHF.

The rearrangement links TRBV5-1 to TRBJ2-3, with a possible D match to TRBD1 (6 bases). V dropped 0 bases and J dropped 4 bases, with 12 bases sitting between them. Germline loops: CDR1 SGHRS, CDR2 YFSETQ. The CDR3 contains 15 residues. CDR3 nucleotide sequence: TGCGCCAGCAGCTTGGACAGGGAATGGGCAGATACGCAGTATTTT. Its protein is CASSLDREWADTQYF.

This clone was detected only once. V gene TRBV4-2 combines with J gene TRBJ2-1; D uncertain. V lost 0 bases and J 0 bases, leaving 3 bases between the germline ends. The CDR3 totals 14 residues. Germline V lookup: CDR1 LGHNA, CDR2 YNFKEQ. The CDR3 is CASSQDLSYNEQFF. Here the CDR3 DNA reads TGTGCCAGCAGCCAAGACCTCTCCTACAATGAGCAGTTCTTC.

The chain has TRBV2 and TRBJ2-2; D may be TRBD1 (5 bases). The germline gives CDR1 SNHLY, CDR2 FYNNEI. The CDR3 covers 14 residues. The V end was cut by 6 bases, the J end by 7 bases, with 15 bases between. CDR3 in amino acids: CASRGRRTGGELFF. The DNA for the CDR3 is TGTGCCAGCAGAGGACGGAGAACAGGCGGGGAGCTGTTTTTT.

The chain joins TRBV4-1 to TRBJ1-6; D unclear. The V gene's germline CDR1 is MGHRA and CDR2 YSYEKL. The length of the CDR3 is 13 residues. V dropped 0 bases and J dropped 7 bases, with 4 bases sitting between them. CDR3 loop: CASSQDPNSPLHF. The DNA for the CDR3 is TGCGCCAGCAGCCAAGACCCCAATTCACCCCTCCACTTT.

The CDR3 DNA reads TGTGCCAGCAAAGGGCAGGGGGCCTCCGAGCAGTACTTC. Translated, it gives CASKGQGASEQYF. The rearrangement links TRBV5-4 to TRBJ2-7; TRBD1 agrees at 8 bases. V was clipped by 6 bases and J by 6 bases; unmatched bases: 8. The germline V gene has CDR1 SGHNT and CDR2 YYREEE (reference sequence). There are 13 residues in the CDR3. Based on the CDR3 plus reference TRBV5-4 and TRBJ2-7, the full variable domain is ETGVTQSPTHLIKTRGQQVTLRCSSQSGHNTVSWYQQALGQGPQFIFQYYREEENGRGNFPPRFSGLQFPNYSSELNVNALELDDSALYLCASKGQGASEQYFGPGTRLTVT.

This sequence joins TRBV28 and TRBJ2-3, with D hard to call. The CDR3 runs to 15 residues. Germline V gene data show CDR1 as MDHEN and CDR2 as SYDVKM. V gave up 7 bases and J gave up 0 bases, with 14 bases separating them. Here the CDR3 DNA reads TGTGCCAGCATCCCCCTACTTTCTAGCACAGATACGCAGTATTTT. Its protein is CASIPLLSSTDTQYF. Using reference TRBV28 and TRBJ2-3 for the parts outside the CDR3, the full variable domain is DVKVTQSSRYLVKRTGEKVFLECVQDMDHENMFWYRQDPGLGLRLIYFSYDVKMKEKGDIPEGYSVSREKKERFSLILESASTNQTSMYLCASIPLLSSTDTQYFGPGTRLTVL.

This clone was detected only a few times. The chain carries TRBV19 and TRBJ1-2; D is perhaps TRBD1 (5 bases). V dropped 3 bases and J dropped 4 bases, with 12 bases sitting between them. Germline V lookup: CDR1 LNHDA, CDR2 SQIVND (reference sequence). The CDR3 contains 14 residues. The CDR3 sequence is CASSMRETAYGYTF. The CDR3 nucleotides are TGTGCCAGTAGTATGAGAGAGACAGCCTATGGCTACACCTTC.

This clone was counted a single time. The chain joins TRBV5-8 to TRBJ1-2, with D maybe TRBD1 (6 bases). Germline CDR1 and CDR2: SGHTS and YDEGEE. Trimming shortened V by 1 base and J by 3 bases, and 19 bases separated the two germline ends. The CDR3 length is 17 residues. The CDR3 DNA follows: TGTGCCAGCAGCTTGTCAGGGCAGGGGTATTTCGACTATGGCTACACCTTC. It yields the protein CASSLSGQGYFDYGYTF.

V and J are TRBV27 and TRBJ2-7, with D unclear. Trimming took 5 bases from V and 0 from J, leaving 11 bases between them. This CDR3 is 14 amino acids long. In germline, CDR1 is MNHEY, CDR2 SMNVEV (reference sequence). In nucleotides, the CDR3 is TGTGCCAGCAGTCCCCAGGTACTCTCCTACGAGCAGTACTTC. Translating gives CASSPQVLSYEQYF.

The CDR3 protein is CASSAGQGDNTGELFF. The CDR3 DNA sequence: TGTGCCAGCAGTGCAGGACAGGGAGATAACACCGGGGAGCTGTTTTTT. The chain links TRBV2 to TRBJ2-2, with TRBD1 matching over 8 bases. V was pared by 4 bases and J by 2 bases, with 6 bases of the junction left unmatched. CDR1 and CDR2 from the germline V gene are SNHLY and FYNNEI. The CDR3 extends over 16 amino acids.

J is TRBJ1-3 and V is TRBV6-1; 8 bases agree with TRBD1. CDR3 length equals 12 residues. V lost 7 bases and J lost 7; bases outside the gene matches: 3. Germline lookup yields CDR1 MNHNS and CDR2 SASEGT. The CDR3 bases are TGTGCCAGCATGCAGGGGGCGAACACCATATATTTT. Its translation is CASMQGANTIYF.

This clone has a handful of counts. This chain links TRBV27 with TRBJ2-1, with D unclear. This CDR3 has 15 residues. Germline assignment: CDR1 MNHEY and CDR2 SMNVEV (reference sequence). The V and J ends lost 7 bases and 0 bases respectively, with 13 bases between them. In DNA, the CDR3 is TGTGCCAGCACCTTGGCGGCTAGCTCCTACAATGAGCAGTTCTTC. Translation: CASTLAASSYNEQFF.

The CDR3 here is CASKPSSGETQYF. CDR3 coding DNA: TGTGCCAGCAAGCCGTCCTCCGGGGAGACCCAGTACTTC. This sequence joins TRBV2 and TRBJ2-5, with D hard to call. This CDR3 has 13 amino acids. Trimming pared 7 bases from V and 5 bases from J, leaving 14 bases between. Germline V gene lookup returns CDR1 SNHLY and CDR2 FYNNEI.

This chain connects TRBV6-1 to TRBJ1-5; D might be TRBD1 (5 bases). The germline V gene has CDR1 MNHNS and CDR2 SASEGT. The CDR3 extends over 14 amino acids. Trimming took 6 bases from V and 7 from J, leaving 16 bases between them. This CDR3 is CASRQEGARQPQHF. The CDR3 nucleotides read TGTGCCAGCAGGCAAGAAGGGGCCAGGCAGCCCCAGCATTTT.

The CDR3 spells CASSWGGPPAEAFF. The CDR3 DNA is TGTGCCAGCAGCTGGGGGGGCCCTCCCGCTGAAGCTTTCTTT. The chain couples TRBV5-6 to TRBJ1-1, with D possibly matching TRBD1 (6 bases). The CDR3 has 14 residues. Germline CDR1 reads SGHDT; CDR2 reads YYEEEE. The V and J ends lost 3 bases and 6 bases respectively, with 15 bases between them.

This clone was counted a few times. The chain combines TRBV29-1 with TRBJ2-7; no clear D. CDR1 SQVTM and CDR2 ANQGSEA come from the germline V gene. V lost 7 bases, J lost 5 bases, and 18 bases lay in between. There are 13 residues in the CDR3. The CDR3 bases are TGCAGCGGGTGGGAATCCGGTAGGGACGAGCAGTACTTC. This encodes CSGWESGRDEQYF.

The chain has TRBV7-8 and TRBJ2-2; no clear D gene. The CDR3 has 16 amino acids. Between the trimmed V and J ends, which lost 0 bases and 4 bases, there was a span of 12 bases. The germline V gene has CDR1 SGHVS and CDR2 FQNEAQ. The CDR3 protein is CASSLALGSFTGELFF. The CDR3 nucleotides are TGTGCCAGCAGCTTAGCGCTGGGTAGCTTCACCGGGGAGCTGTTTTTT.

This clone was observed a handful of times. V is TRBV5-1 and J is TRBJ2-7; D might be TRBD1 or TRBD2, each matching 5 bases. The CDR3 is 12 residues long. The germline V gene encodes CDR1 SGHRS and CDR2 YFSETQ. V lost 3 bases and J 2 bases, leaving 6 bases between the germline ends. In nucleotides, the CDR3 is TGCGCCAGCAGCTCGGGGCCCTACGAGCAGTACTTC. This sequence encodes CASSSGPYEQYF.

This clone was detected only a few times. This chain links TRBV7-2 with TRBJ2-7, with TRBD2 matching 8 bases. Germline V gene lookup returns CDR1 SGHTA and CDR2 FQGNSA. This CDR3 has 14 residues. After removal of 4 bases from V and 2 bases from J, the junction contained 4 bases not matched to a gene. The CDR3 nucleotides read TGTGCCAGCAGCTCCCAAGCGGGAGCCTACGAGCAGTACTTC. Protein sequence: CASSSQAGAYEQYF.

The gene calls are TRBV27 and TRBJ1-2, with unresolved D. The CDR3 is 18 amino acids. V lost 3 bases to trimming and J lost 0 bases, with 20 bases between them. Germline V lookup: CDR1 MNHEY, CDR2 SMNVEV (reference sequence). CDR3 protein: CASSLRRAGSLANYGYTF. CDR3 nucleotide sequence: TGTGCCAGCAGTTTGAGGAGGGCAGGTTCGTTAGCTAACTATGGCTACACCTTC.

The rearrangement joins TRBV25-1 to TRBJ2-1; possibly TRBD2 for D (6 bases). The CDR3 length is 14 residues. V gave up 1 base and J gave up 4 bases, with 8 bases separating them. CDR1 MGHDK and CDR2 SYGVNS come from the germline V gene. CDR3 loop: CASSEFGGYNEQFF. Written as DNA, the CDR3 is TGTGCCAGCAGTGAATTCGGGGGTTACAATGAGCAGTTCTTC.

The chain uses TRBV5-8 and TRBJ2-1; 7 bases align to TRBD1. The V gene's germline CDR1 is SGHTS and CDR2 YDEGEE. The CDR3 spans 15 residues. V gave up 0 bases and J gave up 2 bases; unmatched junction bases: 2. The CDR3 sequence: CASSLGQGPYNEQFF. For the CDR3, the DNA is TGTGCCAGCAGCTTGGGACAGGGCCCCTACAATGAGCAGTTCTTC.

This CDR3 is CASSEGLKTDLRGAFF. Written as DNA, the CDR3 is TGTGCCAGCAGTGAAGGATTGAAGACTGACTTAAGAGGGGCTTTCTTT. V gene TRBV6-1 combines with J gene TRBJ1-1; no firm D call. The CDR3 length is 16 residues. The germline CDR1 and CDR2 sequences are MNHNS and SASEGT. The ends were cut back, 1 base at V and 11 bases at J, with 23 bases in the middle.

V usage is TRBV2 and J usage is TRBJ1-1; no clear D gene. V was cut by 8 bases and J by 6 bases, with 10 bases left in between. Germline CDR1 is SNHLY and CDR2 is FYNNEI. This CDR3 is 11 amino acids long. The CDR3 spells CASGRNPEAFF. CDR3 in DNA: TGTGCCAGCGGTCGAAACCCTGAAGCTTTCTTT.

The V and J genes are TRBV25-1 and TRBJ1-2; no clear D. The CDR3 spans 13 residues. Per the germline V gene, CDR1 is MGHDK and CDR2 is SYGVNS. V dropped 4 bases and J dropped 7 bases, with 13 bases sitting between them. The CDR3 loop is CASSGILFGGYTF. CDR3 nucleotides: TGTGCCAGCAGTGGGATTCTATTTGGTGGCTACACCTTC.

The chain carries TRBV14 and TRBJ2-1; 10 positions match TRBD2. The CDR3 runs 15 residues. V trimming: 2 bases; J trimming: 7 bases; junction bases outside the gene matches: 5. CDR1 and CDR2 (germline): SGHDN, FVKESK. This CDR3 is CASSQSGGAGNEQFF. The CDR3 DNA reads as TGTGCCAGCAGCCAAAGCGGGGGGGCGGGAAATGAGCAGTTCTTC.